Below, one T cell receptor (beta chain) is given with its context. The sample is drawn from a study of blood T cell repertoires in COVID-19. Generated by immunoSEQ multiplex PCR, the TCRdb table keeps only in-frame clones and is missing some. Of 65,000 to 70,000 clones listed, about three quarters are singletons. Unmatched junction bases numbered 3, after V lost 2 bases and J lost 2 bases. CDR3 length: 15 residues. Germline V gives CDR1 MGHRA, CDR2 YSYEKL. The clonotype was recovered from a human donor in a cohort sampled during active COVID-19. V and J are TRBV4-1 and TRBJ1-1; TRBD1 matches at 9 bases. Material: peripheral blood. This CDR3 reads CASSQPDRGNTEAFF. The CDR3 bases are TGCGCCAGCAGCCAACCGGACAGGGGCAACACTGAAGCTTTCTTT.